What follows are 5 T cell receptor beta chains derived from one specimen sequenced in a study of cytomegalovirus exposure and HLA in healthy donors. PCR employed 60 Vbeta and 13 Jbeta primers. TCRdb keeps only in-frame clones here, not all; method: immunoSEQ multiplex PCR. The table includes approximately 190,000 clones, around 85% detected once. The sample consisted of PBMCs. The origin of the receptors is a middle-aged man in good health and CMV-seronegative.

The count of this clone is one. The CDR3 is CASSPRGILYGYTF. DNA of the CDR3: TGTGCCAGCAGCCCCCGAGGAATTCTCTATGGCTACACCTTC. V and J are TRBV7-9 and TRBJ1-2; D ambiguous. In germline, CDR1 is SEHNR, CDR2 FQNEAQ (reference sequence). The CDR3 is 14 amino acids. V was shortened by 5 bases and J by 4 bases, with 14 bases between the two germline ends. Together with reference TRBV7-9 and TRBJ1-2, the CDR3 gives the full variable domain: DTGVSQNPRHKITKRGQNVTFRCDPISEHNRLYWYRQTLGQGPEFLTYFQNEAQLEKSRLLSDRFSAERPKGSFSTLEIQRTEQGDSAMYLCASSPRGILYGYTFGSGTRLTVV.

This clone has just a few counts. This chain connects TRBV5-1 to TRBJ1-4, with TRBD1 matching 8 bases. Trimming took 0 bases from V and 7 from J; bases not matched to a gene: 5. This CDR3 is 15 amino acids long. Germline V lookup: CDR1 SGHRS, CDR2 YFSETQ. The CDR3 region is CASSLADREGEKLFF. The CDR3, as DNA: TGCGCCAGCAGCTTGGCGGACAGGGAGGGTGAAAAACTGTTTTTT.

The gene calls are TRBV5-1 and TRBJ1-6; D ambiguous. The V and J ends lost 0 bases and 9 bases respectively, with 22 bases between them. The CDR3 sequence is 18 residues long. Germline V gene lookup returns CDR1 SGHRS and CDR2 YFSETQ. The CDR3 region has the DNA TGCGCCAGCAGCTTGGAACCGGGATTAGGCCGGGTAGGTTCACCCCTCCACTTT. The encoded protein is CASSLEPGLGRVGSPLHF.

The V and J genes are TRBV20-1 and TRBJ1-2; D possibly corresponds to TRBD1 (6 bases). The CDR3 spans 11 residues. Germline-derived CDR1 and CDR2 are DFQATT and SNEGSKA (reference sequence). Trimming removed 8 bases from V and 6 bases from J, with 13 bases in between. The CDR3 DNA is TGCAGTCCTGGGGAGGGGGATGGCTACACCTTC. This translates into CSPGEGDGYTF.

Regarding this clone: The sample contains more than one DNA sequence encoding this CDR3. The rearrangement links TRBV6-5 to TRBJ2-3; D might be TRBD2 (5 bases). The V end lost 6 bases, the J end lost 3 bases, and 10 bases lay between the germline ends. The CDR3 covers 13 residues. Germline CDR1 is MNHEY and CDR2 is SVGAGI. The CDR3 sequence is CASRGLATDTQYF. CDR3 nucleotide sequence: TGTGCCAGCAGAGGGCTAGCAACAGATACGCAGTATTTT.